Listed here are 14 T cell receptor beta chains from one sample, sequenced in a study of blood T cells in healthy people across ages. With a J-beta primer mix and a sample-barcoded 5' primer, a second PCR ran 7 to 11 cycles. TCRdb re-analysed the 5' RACE reads in MiXCR, keeping a single row per CDR3 protein. The sample contains around 710,000 distinct CDR3 sequences, roughly 44% of which appear only once. Material for sequencing was blood. The receptors come from an older woman in good health.

The V gene is TRBV4-3, the J gene TRBJ2-2; TRBD1 matches at 9 bases. V gave up 1 base and J gave up 4 bases; unmatched junction bases: 13. Germline V lookup: CDR1 LGHNA, CDR2 YSLEER. This CDR3 has 19 amino acids. The CDR3 loop is CASSQGQGVGTAGTGELFF. For the CDR3, the DNA is TGCGCCAGCAGCCAAGGACAGGGGGTTGGGACAGCGGGCACCGGGGAGCTGTTTTTT.

This clonotype was counted between two and nine times. The chain links TRBV20-1 to TRBJ1-5; D not certain. Germline V CDR1 and CDR2: DFQATT, SNEGSKA (reference sequence). V lost 6 bases to trimming and J lost 1 base, with 7 bases between them. The CDR3 has 12 residues. Here the CDR3 DNA reads TGCAGTGCCCGACACAGCAATCAGCCCCAGCATTTT. It specifies CSARHSNQPQHF.

The table lists this clonotype with a count of one. A read error may explain this, as a much larger clone is one base away. V gene TRBV29-1 combines with J gene TRBJ2-5, with 8 nucleotides matching TRBD1. Unmatched junction bases numbered 10, after V lost 5 bases and J lost 11 bases. This CDR3 contains 12 residues. From germline, CDR1 is SQVTM and CDR2 ANQGSEA. The CDR3, as DNA: TGCAGCGTTACGGACAGGGCCTACGGGCAGTACTTC. This codes for CSVTDRAYGQYF.

The genes are TRBV28 and TRBJ2-1, with 10 positions matching TRBD1. This CDR3 is built from 15 residues. Per germline, CDR1 MDHEN and CDR2 SYDVKM. The V gene end was trimmed by 2 bases and the J gene end by 11 bases; junction bases not matched to a gene: 9. Written as DNA, the CDR3 is TGTGCCAGCAGTTTACCCGACAGGGGGCGGAGAAAGCAGTTCTTC. Amino acid sequence: CASSLPDRGRRKQFF.

This clonotype appeared many times. The chain links TRBV7-2 to TRBJ2-7, with D unresolved. The CDR3 spans 13 residues. V was cut by 4 bases and J by 2 bases, with 9 bases left in between. Germline assignment: CDR1 SGHTA and CDR2 FQGNSA. The CDR3 DNA follows: TGTGCCAGCAGCTCCCGGGCAGCCTACGAGCAGTACTTC. Translating it yields CASSSRAAYEQYF.

The V gene is TRBV29-1, the J gene TRBJ1-5; tentatively, D is TRBD1 (5 bases). The CDR3 totals 15 residues. The ends were cut back, 6 bases at V and 2 bases at J, with 17 bases in the middle. Germline V gene lookup returns CDR1 SQVTM and CDR2 ANQGSEA. CDR3 DNA: TGCAGCGTACTTGTCGGGGGAGGGGGCAATCAGCCCCAGCATTTT. Its translation is CSVLVGGGGNQPQHF. The variable domain in full, completed from reference TRBV29-1 and TRBJ1-5, reads SAVISQKPSRDICQRGTSLTIQCQVDSQVTMMFWYRQQPGQSLTLIATANQGSEATYESGFVIDKFPISRPNLTFSTLTVSNMSPEDSSIYLCSVLVGGGGNQPQHFGDGTRLSIL.

The chain employs TRBV3-1 and TRBJ1-6; 8 nucleotides match TRBD1. V was pared by 0 bases and J by 2 bases, with 0 bases of the junction left unmatched. The germline gives CDR1 LGHDT, CDR2 YNNKEL (reference sequence). The CDR3 has 16 residues. In nucleotides, the CDR3 is TGTGCCAGCAGCCAAGACAGGGGGCCCTATAATTCACCCCTCCACTTT. Amino acids: CASSQDRGPYNSPLHF.

In this sample, this clonotype turned up a few times. The rearrangement uses TRBV7-9 and TRBJ2-3, with D maybe TRBD2 (5 bases). This CDR3 region has 16 residues. Trimming pared 1 base from V and 2 bases from J, leaving 13 bases between. Germline CDR1 and CDR2: SEHNR and FQNEAQ (reference sequence). In DNA, the CDR3 is TGTGCCAGCAGCTTAGTCCTAGCTTGGGTCACAGATACGCAGTATTTT. This sequence encodes CASSLVLAWVTDTQYF. Full variable domain (outside the CDR3, taken from reference TRBV7-9 and TRBJ2-3): DTGVSQNPRHKITKRGQNVTFRCDPISEHNRLYWYRQTLGQGPEFLTYFQNEAQLEKSRLLSDRFSAERPKGSFSTLEIQRTEQGDSAMYLCASSLVLAWVTDTQYFGPGTRLTVL.

V usage is TRBV30 and J usage is TRBJ1-2; unclear D gene. The CDR3 has 12 amino acids. V lost 4 bases and J lost 6, with 12 bases in between. The germline V gene encodes CDR1 GTSNPN and CDR2 SVGIG (reference sequence). CDR3 sequence: CAWTPGADGYTF. The CDR3 region has the DNA TGTGCCTGGACCCCCGGAGCGGATGGCTACACCTTC.

The chain is built from TRBV7-9 and TRBJ2-1; 11 positions agree with TRBD1. Trimming cost V 5 bases and J 6 bases; bases outside gene matches: 12. This CDR3 spans 17 amino acids. Germline V gene lookup returns CDR1 SEHNR and CDR2 FQNEAQ (reference sequence). The CDR3 is CASSPGKGQGAFNEQFF. The CDR3 nucleotides are TGTGCCAGCAGCCCCGGAAAAGGACAGGGGGCTTTCAATGAGCAGTTCTTC.

The table lists this clonotype with a few counts. The V call is TRBV14, the J call TRBJ2-3; TRBD2 agrees at 7 bases. In germline, CDR1 is SGHDN, CDR2 FVKESK. Germline trimming cut 0 bases from V and 4 bases from J; bases unmatched to any gene: 7. This CDR3 contains 16 residues. The DNA of the CDR3 is TGTGCCAGCAGCCAAGATGGCCTTACTAGCGCAGATACGCAGTATTTT. The encoded protein is CASSQDGLTSADTQYF.

This clonotype was counted between two and nine times. The rearrangement joins TRBV10-2 to TRBJ2-4; 9 positions match TRBD2. CDR1 is WSHSY, CDR2 SAAADI, per germline. The CDR3 consists of 15 residues. Unmatched junction bases numbered 13, after V lost 3 bases and J lost 13 bases. The CDR3 nucleotides read TGCGCCAGCAGTGACGTAGCGGGAGTAGCGTATGAGCAGTACTTC. This encodes CASSDVAGVAYEQYF.

This clonotype was recorded many times. V gene TRBV20-1 combines with J gene TRBJ2-1; 13 bases agree with TRBD2. The ends lost 0 bases at V and 8 bases at J; junction bases unmatched: 10. CDR1 and CDR2 (germline): DFQATT, SNEGSKA (reference sequence). This CDR3 has 17 amino acids. The CDR3 is CSARDSTSGRFSHEQFF. In DNA form, the CDR3 reads TGCAGTGCTAGAGATTCGACTAGCGGGAGGTTTTCCCATGAGCAGTTCTTC.

This clonotype was recorded a few times. This CDR3 is CASSPSANTEAFF. The CDR3 coding sequence is TGTGCCAGCTCACCCAGTGCGAACACTGAAGCTTTCTTT. This chain links TRBV18 with TRBJ1-1; D is unresolved. V gave up 3 bases and J gave up 1 base, with 6 bases separating them. The germline gives CDR1 KGHSH, CDR2 LQKENI. CDR3 length: 13 residues. Variable domain in full (rest from reference TRBV18 and TRBJ1-1): NAGVMQNPRHLVRRRGQEARLRCSPMKGHSHVYWYRQLPEEGLKFMVYLQKENIIDESGMPKERFSAEFPKEGPSILRIQQVVRGDSAAYFCASSPSANTEAFFGQGTRLTVV.